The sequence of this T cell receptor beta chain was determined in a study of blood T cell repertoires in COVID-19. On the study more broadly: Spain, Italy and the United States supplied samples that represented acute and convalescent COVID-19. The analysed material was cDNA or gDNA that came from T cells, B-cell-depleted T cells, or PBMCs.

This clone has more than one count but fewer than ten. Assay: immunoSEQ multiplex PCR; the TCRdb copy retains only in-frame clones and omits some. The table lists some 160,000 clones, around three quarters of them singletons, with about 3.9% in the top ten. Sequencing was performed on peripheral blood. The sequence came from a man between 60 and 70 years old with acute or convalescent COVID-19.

The CDR3 sequence: CASRVRQGARETQYF. The DNA for the CDR3 is TGTGCCAGCAGAGTTCGACAGGGGGCTAGGGAGACCCAGTACTTC. This sequence joins TRBV2 and TRBJ2-5, with 10 bases that match TRBD1. The CDR3 totals 15 residues. The V gene's germline CDR1 is SNHLY and CDR2 FYNNEI. V was clipped by 6 bases and J by 5 bases; unmatched bases: 9. Full variable domain (missing parts from reference TRBV2 and TRBJ2-5): EPEVTQTPSHQVTQMGQEVILRCVPISNHLYFYWYRQILGQKVEFLVSFYNNEISEKSEIFDDQFSVERPDGSNFTLKIRSTKLEDSAMYFCASRVRQGARETQYFGPGTRLLVL.